The rows below give T cell receptor beta chains drawn from one sample of a study of T-cell memory formation after mild COVID-19. TCRdb redid the calling of the 5' RACE reads with MiXCR, one entry per CDR3 protein. The profile shows around 250,000 distinct CDR3 sequences, roughly a sixth of them singletons. Material for sequencing was PBMCs or a T cell subset sorted from them (not recorded which). The receptors stem from a man between 18 and 29 years old who had mild COVID-19 (a few samples of this study predate the infection). Cell type and time point are not known. Both conserved end residues are part of each CDR3. Fields, in order: V gene, CDR3 protein.

TRBV7-8,CASSRDRVKNIQYF
TRBV4-2,CASSLDRDSHQPQHF
TRBV20-1,CSARDRGTYEQYF
TRBV12-3/TRBV12-4,CASSPSMRALIYGYTF
TRBV12-5,CASGLMDYGYTF
TRBV11-2,CASSIGGRETQYF
TRBV7-2,CASSSPSTLTSYNEQFF
TRBV9,CASSVEANTEAFF
TRBV7-2,CASSLGQGAKETQYF
TRBV29-1,CSVEGGAGSTDTQYF
TRBV5-1,CASSLSLAKNIQYF
TRBV9,CASSGGMDTQYF
TRBV12-3/TRBV12-4,CASTTGGPVRAFF
TRBV18,CASSPGTQPYGYTF
TRBV5-1,CASSLTAQDTQYF
TRBV6-5,CASSYSGRRSYNSPLHF
TRBV7-9,CASSPRTRELFF
TRBV7-6,CASSQASDEQFF
TRBV4-1,CASRGQGETQYF
TRBV7-2,CASSLGPVADTQYF
TRBV18,CASSLGQGAGETQYF
TRBV5-1,CASSLVGTATGELFF
TRBV20-1,CSTPSGGTGELFF
TRBV29-1,CSVTVWNTEAFF
TRBV11-2,CASSLNRGYTEAFF
TRBV7-3,CASSLRQGADEQFF
TRBV6-5,CASSYSDYGYTF
TRBV12-3/TRBV12-4,CASSLNRNEAFF
TRBV29-1,CSGQRQGAAEAFF
TRBV7-9,CASTLPSREGYGYTF
TRBV7-2,CASSLGAGDNEQFF
TRBV14,CASSLTSGGRGTDTQYF
TRBV5-1,CASSPRGGPETQYF
TRBV6-5,CASNNRYNEQFF
TRBV5-4,CASSPRQHHSYNEQFF
TRBV18,CASSPATEWANVLTF
TRBV5-1,CASSWMIANTEAFF
TRBV9,CASSVEGFYNEQFF
TRBV28,CASSLRRLDYSGTDTQYF
TRBV5-1,CASSFGQVYSGNTIYF
TRBV14,CASSQEGGQYGTQYF
TRBV28,CASSGSQTSTDTQYF
TRBV15,CATGNPGSYGYTF
TRBV5-1,CASSLASFITDTQYF
TRBV6-6,CASGQGAHNYGYTF
TRBV7-2,CASSSRGSGEQYF
TRBV12-3/TRBV12-4,CASSTGQGVETQYF
TRBV5-1,CASSRTVGEQFF
TRBV4-2,CASSRQVGAGDNEQFF
TRBV4-1,CASSQFTGEPEQYF
TRBV20-1,CSASGGGAWADTQYF
TRBV6-5,CASSYSGDRGSTEAFF
TRBV7-9,CASSFIGHLYEQYF
TRBV5-1,CASSHVGLETQYF
TRBV7-2,CASSPPGQGEAFF
TRBV7-8,CASSEVLPLNNEQFF
TRBV6-2/TRBV6-3,CASSRDRGVYNEQFF
TRBV5-1,CASSLVAGLSYNEQFF
TRBV20-1,CSARPLAVSYNEQFF
TRBV7-7,CASSLAGTSGELFF